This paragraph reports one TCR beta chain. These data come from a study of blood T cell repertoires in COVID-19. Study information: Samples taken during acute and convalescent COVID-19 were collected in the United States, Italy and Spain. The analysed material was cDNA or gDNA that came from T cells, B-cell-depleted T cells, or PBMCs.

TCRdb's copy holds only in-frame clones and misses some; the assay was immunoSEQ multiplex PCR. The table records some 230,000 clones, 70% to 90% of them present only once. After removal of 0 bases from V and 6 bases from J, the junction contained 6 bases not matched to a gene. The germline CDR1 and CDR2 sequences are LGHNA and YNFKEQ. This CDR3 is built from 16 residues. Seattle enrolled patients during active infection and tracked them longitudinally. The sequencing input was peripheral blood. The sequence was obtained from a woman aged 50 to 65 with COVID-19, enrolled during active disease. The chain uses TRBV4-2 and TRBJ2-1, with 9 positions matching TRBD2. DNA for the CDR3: TGTGCCAGCAGCCAAGAAGCGGGGGGCTTCGTCAATGAGCAGTTCTTC. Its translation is CASSQEAGGFVNEQFF.